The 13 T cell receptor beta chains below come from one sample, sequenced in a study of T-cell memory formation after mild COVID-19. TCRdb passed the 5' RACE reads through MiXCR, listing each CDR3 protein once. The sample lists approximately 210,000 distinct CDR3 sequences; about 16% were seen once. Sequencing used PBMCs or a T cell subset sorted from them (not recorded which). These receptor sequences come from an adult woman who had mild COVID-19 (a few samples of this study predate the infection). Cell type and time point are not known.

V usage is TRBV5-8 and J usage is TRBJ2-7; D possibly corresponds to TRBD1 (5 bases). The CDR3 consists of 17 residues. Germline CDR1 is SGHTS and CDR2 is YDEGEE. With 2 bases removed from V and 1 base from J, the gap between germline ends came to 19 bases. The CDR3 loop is CASSFRKTGVGSYEQYF. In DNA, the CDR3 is TGTGCCAGCAGCTTTCGTAAAACAGGCGTCGGATCCTACGAGCAGTACTTC.

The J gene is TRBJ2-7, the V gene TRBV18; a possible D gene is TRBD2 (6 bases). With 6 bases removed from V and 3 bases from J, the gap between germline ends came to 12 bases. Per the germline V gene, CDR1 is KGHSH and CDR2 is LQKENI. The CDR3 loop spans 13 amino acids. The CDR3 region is CASSSEGLYEQYF. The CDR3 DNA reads TGTGCCAGCTCTTCGGAGGGTCTCTACGAGCAGTACTTC.

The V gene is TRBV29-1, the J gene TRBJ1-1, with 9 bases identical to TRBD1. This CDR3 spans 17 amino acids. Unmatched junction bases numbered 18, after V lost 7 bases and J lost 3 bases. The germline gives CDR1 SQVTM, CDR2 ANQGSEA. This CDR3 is CSAAGGQGKGGDTEAFF. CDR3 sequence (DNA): TGCAGCGCCGCCGGAGGACAGGGGAAGGGGGGAGACACTGAAGCTTTCTTT.

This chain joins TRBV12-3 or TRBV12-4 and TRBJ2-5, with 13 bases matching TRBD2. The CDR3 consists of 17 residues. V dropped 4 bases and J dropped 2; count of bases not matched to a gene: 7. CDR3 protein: CASSSRRGLAGQETQYF. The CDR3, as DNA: TGTGCCAGCAGTTCTCGGAGGGGACTAGCGGGACAAGAGACCCAGTACTTC.

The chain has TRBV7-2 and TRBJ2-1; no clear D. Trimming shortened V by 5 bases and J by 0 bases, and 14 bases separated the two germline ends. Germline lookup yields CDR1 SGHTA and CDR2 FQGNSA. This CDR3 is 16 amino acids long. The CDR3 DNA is TGTGCCAGCAGCCGAAGTCGGGTGAGCTCCTACAATGAGCAGTTCTTC. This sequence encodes CASSRSRVSSYNEQFF. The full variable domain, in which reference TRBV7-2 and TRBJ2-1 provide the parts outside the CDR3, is GAGVSQSPSNKVTEKGKDVELRCDPISGHTALYWYRQSLGQGLEFLIYFQGNSAPDKSGLPSDRFSAERTGGSVSTLTIQRTQQEDSAVYLCASSRSRVSSYNEQFFGPGTRLTVL.

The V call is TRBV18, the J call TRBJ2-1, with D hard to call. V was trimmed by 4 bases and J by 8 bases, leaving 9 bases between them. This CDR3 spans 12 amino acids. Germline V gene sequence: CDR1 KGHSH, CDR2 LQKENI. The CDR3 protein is CASSHSQHEQFF. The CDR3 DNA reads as TGTGCCAGCTCACACTCGCAACATGAGCAGTTCTTC.

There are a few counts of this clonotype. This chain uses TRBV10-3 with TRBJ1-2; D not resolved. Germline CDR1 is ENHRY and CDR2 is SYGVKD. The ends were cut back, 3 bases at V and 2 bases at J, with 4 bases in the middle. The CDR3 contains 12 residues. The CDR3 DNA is TGTGCCATCAGTGATCAGAACTATGGCTACACCTTC. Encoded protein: CAISDQNYGYTF.

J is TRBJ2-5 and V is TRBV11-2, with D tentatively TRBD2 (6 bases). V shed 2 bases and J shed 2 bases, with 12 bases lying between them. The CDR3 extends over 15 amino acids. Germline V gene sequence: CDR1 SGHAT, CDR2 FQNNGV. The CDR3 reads CASSLPGLGQETQYF. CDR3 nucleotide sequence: TGTGCCAGCAGCTTACCGGGACTGGGACAAGAGACCCAGTACTTC.

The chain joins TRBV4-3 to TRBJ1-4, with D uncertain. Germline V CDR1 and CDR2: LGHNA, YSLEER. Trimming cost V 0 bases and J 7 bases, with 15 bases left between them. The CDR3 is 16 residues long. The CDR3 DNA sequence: TGCGCCAGCAGCCAAGATCAATCGGGAGCGGGTGAAAAACTGTTTTTT. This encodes CASSQDQSGAGEKLFF.

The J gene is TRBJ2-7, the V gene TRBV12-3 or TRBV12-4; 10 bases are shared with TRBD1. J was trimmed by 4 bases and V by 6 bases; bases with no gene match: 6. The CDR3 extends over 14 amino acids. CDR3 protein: CASRTGTGVYEQYF. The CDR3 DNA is TGTGCCAGCAGAACCGGGACAGGGGTTTACGAGCAGTACTTC.

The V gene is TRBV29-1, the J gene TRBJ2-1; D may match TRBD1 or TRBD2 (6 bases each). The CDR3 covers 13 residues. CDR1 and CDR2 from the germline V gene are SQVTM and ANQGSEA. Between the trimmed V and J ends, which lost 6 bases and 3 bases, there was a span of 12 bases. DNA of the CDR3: TGCAGCGTACCGGGGGCCCTCTACAATGAGCAGTTCTTC. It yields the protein CSVPGALYNEQFF.

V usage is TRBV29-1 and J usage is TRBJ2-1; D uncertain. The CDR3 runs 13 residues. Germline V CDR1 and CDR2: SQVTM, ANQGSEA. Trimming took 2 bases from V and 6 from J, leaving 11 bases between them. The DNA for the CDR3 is TGCAGCGTTGAAAATAGCCAGGTCAATGAGCAGTTCTTC. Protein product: CSVENSQVNEQFF.

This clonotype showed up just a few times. The CDR3 bases are TGTGCCAGCAGCTTGCCGCGGGCAGATACGCAGTATTTT. Translating it yields CASSLPRADTQYF. The V call is TRBV5-4, the J call TRBJ2-3; D may be TRBD2 (5 bases). Germline CDR1 and CDR2: SGHNT and YYREEE (reference sequence). The CDR3 spans 13 residues. With 1 base removed from V and 4 bases from J, the gap between germline ends came to 7 bases.